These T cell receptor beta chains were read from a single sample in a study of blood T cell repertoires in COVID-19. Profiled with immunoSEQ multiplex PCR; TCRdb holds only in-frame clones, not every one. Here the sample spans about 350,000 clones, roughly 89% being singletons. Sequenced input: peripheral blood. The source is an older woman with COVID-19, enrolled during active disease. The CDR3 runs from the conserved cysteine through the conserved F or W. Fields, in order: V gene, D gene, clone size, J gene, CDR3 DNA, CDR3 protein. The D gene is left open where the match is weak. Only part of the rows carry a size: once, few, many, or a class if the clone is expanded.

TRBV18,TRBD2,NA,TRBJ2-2,TGTGCCAGCTCACCAATTCCTAGCGGGGGAAAGACCGGGGAGCTGTTTTTT,CASSPIPSGGKTGELFF
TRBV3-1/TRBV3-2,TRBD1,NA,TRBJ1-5,TGTGCCAGCAGCCTGAAAGGGACAGGCCTATGGGCCCAGCATTTT,CASSLKGTGLWAQHF
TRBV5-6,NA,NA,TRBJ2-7,TGTGCCAGCAGCCGAGCGGGACAGGAACCCTACGAGCAGTACTTC,CASSRAGQEPYEQYF
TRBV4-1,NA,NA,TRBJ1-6,TGCGCCGCAAGGGGCTCGGGTTCACCCCTCCACTTT,CAARGSGSPLHF
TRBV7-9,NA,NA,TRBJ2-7,TGTGCCAGCAGCTTCTCCTTTGTTGAGCAGTACTTC,CASSFSFVEQYF
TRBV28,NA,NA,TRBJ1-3,TGTGCCAGCAGTGGACGGGATGAACGCTCTGGAAACACCATATATTTT,CASSGRDERSGNTIYF
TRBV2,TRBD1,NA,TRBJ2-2,TGTGCCAGCAATTTACAGGGGTGGAACACCGGGGAGCTGTTTTTT,CASNLQGWNTGELFF
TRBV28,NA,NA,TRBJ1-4,TGTGCCAGCAGTTTAAGTTCGGGGGATAATGAAAAACTGTTTTTT,CASSLSSGDNEKLFF
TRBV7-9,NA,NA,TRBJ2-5,TGTGCCAGCAGCTTAGCACTAGGACAAGAGACCCAGTACTTC,CASSLALGQETQYF
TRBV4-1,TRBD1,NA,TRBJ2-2,TGCGCCAGCAGCCACGGACAGGGGCGCACCGGGGAGCTGTTTTTT,CASSHGQGRTGELFF
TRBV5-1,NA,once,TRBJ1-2,TGCGCCAGCAGCCCGGACGGACAAAGTAACTATGGCTACACCTTC,CASSPDGQSNYGYTF
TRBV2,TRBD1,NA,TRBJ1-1,TGTGCCAGCAGTGGATCTTCCCGGGACAGCCGGGACACTGAAGCTTTCTTT,CASSGSSRDSRDTEAFF
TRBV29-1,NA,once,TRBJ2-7,TGCAGCGTTGTTTCGCAGTCCTACGAGCAGTACTTC,CSVVSQSYEQYF
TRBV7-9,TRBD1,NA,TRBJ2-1,TGTGCCAGCAGCGCACGACAGGGGGCGAATGAGCAGTTCTTC,CASSARQGANEQFF
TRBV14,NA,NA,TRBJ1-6,TGTGCCAGCAGCCCGGGTTGGGCACCCCTCCACTTT,CASSPGWAPLHF
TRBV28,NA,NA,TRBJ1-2,TGTGCCACCACCTCTGGGGGGTATGGCTACACCTTC,CATTSGGYGYTF
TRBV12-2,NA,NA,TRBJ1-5,TGTGCAAGTCGCTTAGCCTGGACGGGAGGACATAGCAATCAGCCCCAGCATTTT,CASRLAWTGGHSNQPQHF
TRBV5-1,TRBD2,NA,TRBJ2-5,TGCGCCAGCAGCTCCCTACGGGGGGACCAACAAGAGACCCAGTACTTC,CASSSLRGDQQETQYF
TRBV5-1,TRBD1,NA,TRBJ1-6,TGCGCCAGCAGCTTGGTATGGGTAGGGGGCAGTTCACCCCTCCACTTT,CASSLVWVGGSSPLHF
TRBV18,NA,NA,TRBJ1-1,TGTGCCAGCTCACCGGACAGACTTAACACTGAAGCTTTCTTT,CASSPDRLNTEAFF
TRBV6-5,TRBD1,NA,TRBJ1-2,TGTGCCAGCAGTTACACAACGACAGGGGTCGACTATGGCTACACCTTC,CASSYTTTGVDYGYTF
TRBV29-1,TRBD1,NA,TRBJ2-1,TGCAGCGTCTCGCCCCGACAGGGTAGTTTTAGGTTTAGGGGGCGGAATGAGCAGTTCTTC,CSVSPRQGSFRFRGRNEQFF